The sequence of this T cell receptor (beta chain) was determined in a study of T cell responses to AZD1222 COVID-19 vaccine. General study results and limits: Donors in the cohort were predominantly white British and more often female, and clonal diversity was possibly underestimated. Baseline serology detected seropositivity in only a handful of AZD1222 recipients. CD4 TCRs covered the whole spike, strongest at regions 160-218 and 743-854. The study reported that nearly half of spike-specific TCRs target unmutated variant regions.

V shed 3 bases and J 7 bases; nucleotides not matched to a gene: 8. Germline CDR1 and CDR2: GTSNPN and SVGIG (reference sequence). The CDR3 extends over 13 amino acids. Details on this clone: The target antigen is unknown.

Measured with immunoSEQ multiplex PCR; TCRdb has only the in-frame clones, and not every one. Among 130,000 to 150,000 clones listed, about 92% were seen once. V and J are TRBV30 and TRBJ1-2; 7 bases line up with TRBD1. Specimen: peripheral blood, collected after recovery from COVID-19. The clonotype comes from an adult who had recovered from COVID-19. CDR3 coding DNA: TGTGCCTGGAGAGCACAGGGGAGAAGTGGCTACACCTTC. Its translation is CAWRAQGRSGYTF.